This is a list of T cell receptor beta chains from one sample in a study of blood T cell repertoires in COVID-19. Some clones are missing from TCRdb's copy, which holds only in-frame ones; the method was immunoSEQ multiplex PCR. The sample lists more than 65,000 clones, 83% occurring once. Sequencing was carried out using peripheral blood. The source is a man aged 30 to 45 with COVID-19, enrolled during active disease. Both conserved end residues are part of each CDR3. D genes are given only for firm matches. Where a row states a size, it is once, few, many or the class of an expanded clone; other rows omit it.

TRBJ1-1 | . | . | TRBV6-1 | CASSDQLNTEAFF | TGTGCCAGCAGTGACCAATTGAACACTGAAGCTTTCTTT
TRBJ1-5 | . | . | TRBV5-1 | CASSQAGAINQPQHF | TGCGCCAGCAGCCAAGCAGGGGCGATAAATCAGCCCCAGCATTTT
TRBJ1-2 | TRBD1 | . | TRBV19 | CASSIAGQGGYTF | TGTGCCAGTAGTATAGCAGGACAGGGTGGCTACACCTTC
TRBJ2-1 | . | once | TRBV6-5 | CASSRDGLRYNEQFF | TGTGCCAGCAGTCGAGACGGACTACGCTACAATGAGCAGTTCTTC
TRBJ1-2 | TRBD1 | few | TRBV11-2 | CASSREGTGDYGYTF | TGTGCCAGCAGCCGCGAAGGGACAGGGGACTATGGCTACACCTTC
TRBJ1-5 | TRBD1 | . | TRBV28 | CASSGGTGPPSNQPQHF | TGTGCCAGCAGTGGAGGGACAGGGCCCCCTAGCAATCAGCCCCAGCATTTT
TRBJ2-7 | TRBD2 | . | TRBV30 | CAWSTSGRLEQYF | TGTGCCTGGTCGACTAGCGGGAGGTTGGAGCAGTACTTC
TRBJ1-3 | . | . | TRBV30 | CAGMGADTGNTIYF | TGTGCCGGCATGGGAGCAGATACTGGAAACACCATATATTTT
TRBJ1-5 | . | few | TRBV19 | CASSPTFRDQPQHF | TGTGCCAGTAGTCCCACGTTCCGGGATCAGCCCCAGCATTTT
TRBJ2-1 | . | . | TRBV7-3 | CASSPGSTYNEQFF | TGTGCCAGCAGCCCAGGTTCAACCTACAATGAGCAGTTCTTC
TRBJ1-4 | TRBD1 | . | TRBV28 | CASSPGGTGNEKLFF | TGTGCCAGCAGTCCCGGCGGGACAGGAAACGAAAAACTGTTTTTT
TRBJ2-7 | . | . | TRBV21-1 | CASSHGGGHLSYEQYF | TGTGCCAGCAGCCACGGTGGGGGACACCTCTCCTACGAGCAGTACTTC
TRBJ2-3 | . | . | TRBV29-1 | CSVEGLGVEPFTTDTQYF | TGCAGCGTTGAGGGGCTAGGTGTCGAGCCATTTACCACAGATACGCAGTATTTT
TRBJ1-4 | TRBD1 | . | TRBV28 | CASRLGTGVGEKLFF | TGTGCCAGCAGACTAGGGACAGGGGTCGGCGAAAAACTGTTTTTT
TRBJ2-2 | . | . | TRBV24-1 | CATGWGSNTGELFF | TGTGCCACAGGGTGGGGCTCGAACACCGGGGAGCTGTTTTTT
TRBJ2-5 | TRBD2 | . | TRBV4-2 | CASSQVEREQETQYF | TGTGCCAGCAGCCAAGTCGAGCGGGAACAAGAGACCCAGTACTTC
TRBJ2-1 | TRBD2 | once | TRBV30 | CAWSVGREGEQFF | TGTGCCTGGAGTGTAGGACGGGAGGGCGAGCAGTTCTTC
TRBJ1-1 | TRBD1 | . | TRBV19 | CASTWGQTLNTEAFF | TGTGCCAGTACTTGGGGACAGACCTTGAACACTGAAGCTTTCTTT
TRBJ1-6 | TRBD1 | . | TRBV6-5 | CASKETGVNSPLHF | TGTGCCAGCAAAGAGACAGGGGTAAATTCACCCCTCCACTTT
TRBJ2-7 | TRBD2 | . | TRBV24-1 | CATATGTRGYKQYF | TGTGCCACCGCAACCGGGACTAGAGGTTATAAGCAGTACTTC
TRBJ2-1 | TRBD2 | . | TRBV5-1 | CASSLDVTSGGNEQFF | TGCGCCAGCAGCTTGGACGTTACTAGCGGGGGTAATGAGCAGTTCTTC
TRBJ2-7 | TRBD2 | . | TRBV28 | CASSPPSGGAYEQYF | TGTGCCAGCAGTCCCCCCAGCGGGGGAGCCTACGAGCAGTACTTC
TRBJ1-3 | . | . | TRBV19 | CASSSRPGTSISGNTIYF | TGTGCCAGTAGTTCTCGTCCCGGGACATCAATCTCTGGAAACACCATATATTTT
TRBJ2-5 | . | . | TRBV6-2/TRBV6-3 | CASSYPRGWETQYF | TGTGCCAGCAGTTACCCCAGGGGTTGGGAGACCCAGTACTTC
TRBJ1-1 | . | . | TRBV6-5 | CASTANQGTEAFF | TGTGCCAGCACTGCTAACCAGGGCACTGAAGCTTTCTTT
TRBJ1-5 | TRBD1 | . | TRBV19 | CASRVDREYQPQHF | TGTGCCAGTAGGGTCGACAGGGAGTATCAGCCCCAGCATTTT
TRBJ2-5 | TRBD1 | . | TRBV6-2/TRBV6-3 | CASNPTGRETQYF | TGTGCCAGCAACCCGACAGGGCGAGAGACCCAGTACTTC
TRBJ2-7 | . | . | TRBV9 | CASSAGPSRTGRAEQYF | TGTGCCAGCAGCGCGGGCCCCTCACGAACAGGGAGGGCCGAGCAGTACTTC
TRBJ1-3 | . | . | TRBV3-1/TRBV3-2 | CASSQDLARRRNSGNTIYF | TGTGCCAGCAGCCAAGATTTAGCGCGGCGCCGTAACTCTGGAAACACCATATATTTT
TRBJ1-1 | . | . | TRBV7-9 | CASDLTGGFTNTEAFF | TGTGCCAGCGATCTAACTGGGGGGTTCACGAACACTGAAGCTTTCTTT